A single sample is the source of the 21 T cell receptor beta chains below, sequenced in a study of blood T cell repertoires in COVID-19. The assay was immunoSEQ multiplex PCR, and TCRdb's table has in-frame clones only and misses some. Among more than 150,000 clones listed, approximately 86% were seen once. The sequenced sample was peripheral blood. The receptors were sampled from a man between 40 and 49 years old with active or convalescent COVID-19.

The chain joins TRBV4-2 to TRBJ2-2; TRBD2 aligns across 9 bases. CDR3 length equals 17 residues. V was clipped by 0 bases and J by 4 bases; unmatched bases: 6. Germline values: CDR1 LGHNA, CDR2 YNFKEQ. CDR3 protein: CASSQDGGGAITGELFF. The CDR3 nucleotides are TGTGCCAGCAGCCAAGACGGCGGGGGGGCCATCACCGGGGAGCTGTTTTTT.

The gene calls are TRBV6-5 and TRBJ1-3, with D perhaps matching TRBD1 (6 bases). The length of the CDR3 is 15 residues. V lost 7 bases, J lost 0 bases, and 13 bases lay in between. Germline V gene sequence: CDR1 MNHEY, CDR2 SVGAGI. CDR3 residues: CASIAADSSGNTIYF. The DNA for the CDR3 is TGTGCCAGCATCGCGGCGGACAGCTCTGGAAACACCATATATTTT.

V and J are TRBV5-4 and TRBJ1-2; 9 nucleotides match TRBD1. Trimming took 3 bases from V and 4 from J; bases not matched to a gene: 7. The CDR3 contains 15 residues. Looked up from germline, CDR1 is SGHNT and CDR2 is YYREEE (reference sequence). The CDR3 nucleotides are TGTGCCAGCAGCTCCCGGACAGGGGAGGTCTATGGCTACACCTTC. Its translation is CASSSRTGEVYGYTF.

This rearrangement joins TRBV11-2 to TRBJ1-2; 7 bases match TRBD1. This CDR3 has 14 residues. V was pared by 3 bases and J by 4 bases, with 5 bases of the junction left unmatched. Germline V gene lookup returns CDR1 SGHAT and CDR2 FQNNGV. The CDR3 DNA reads as TGTGCCAGCAGCTTGGGACAGACTTCCTATGGCTACACCTTC. Amino acid sequence: CASSLGQTSYGYTF.

V and J are TRBV5-1 and TRBJ1-4; D gene uncertain. The V gene lost 0 bases and the J gene lost 7 bases, with 10 bases spanning the gap. Germline V gene sequence: CDR1 SGHRS, CDR2 YFSETQ. The CDR3 loop spans 14 amino acids. CDR3 coding DNA: TGCGCCAGCAGCTTGGAGAGCGGGCCTGAAAAACTGTTTTTT. Protein sequence: CASSLESGPEKLFF.

In this sample, this clone turned up a few times. The V and J genes are TRBV7-9 and TRBJ1-2; D is uncertain. From germline, CDR1 is SEHNR and CDR2 FQNEAQ (reference sequence). The V end was cut by 5 bases, the J end by 4 bases, with 11 bases between. This CDR3 comprises 13 residues. The CDR3 DNA follows: TGTGCCAGCAGCCTCGGTTCGGGCTATGGCTACACCTTC. This encodes CASSLGSGYGYTF.

The genes are TRBV19 and TRBJ1-1; D not resolved. V was clipped by 6 bases and J by 7 bases, with 12 bases between them. This CDR3 is built from 12 residues. Per germline, CDR1 LNHDA and CDR2 SQIVND (reference sequence). CDR3 amino acids: CASRNTEHEAFF. The CDR3, as DNA: TGTGCCAGTAGGAACACAGAACATGAAGCTTTCTTT.

The chain has TRBV4-3 and TRBJ2-7, with D possibly being TRBD1 (5 bases). This CDR3 spans 14 amino acids. With 1 base removed from V and 0 bases from J, the gap between germline ends came to 7 bases. Germline CDR1 and CDR2: LGHNA and YSLEER. Written as DNA, the CDR3 is TGCGCCAGCAGCCAAGTCAGGGCCTCCTACGAGCAGTACTTC. Residues: CASSQVRASYEQYF.

The chain has TRBV27 and TRBJ1-3; 8 nucleotides align to TRBD1. The CDR3 length is 17 residues. Trimming at V came to 7 bases and at J to 4 bases, leaving 15 bases not matched to a gene. The germline CDR1 and CDR2 sequences are MNHEY and SMNVEV (reference sequence). The CDR3 DNA sequence: TGTGCCAGCACCTTTCCCCCCCCAGGGGGCGTAGGAAACACCATATATTTT. Residues: CASTFPPPGGVGNTIYF.

The chain combines TRBV18 with TRBJ2-1; TRBD1 aligns across 7 bases. J was trimmed by 5 bases and V by 6 bases; bases with no gene match: 4. CDR1 is KGHSH and CDR2 is LQKENI in the germline V gene. The CDR3 has 13 amino acids. CDR3 DNA: TGTGCCAGCTCCCGGACAGGTGACAATGAGCAGTTCTTC. Translation: CASSRTGDNEQFF.

The chain couples TRBV19 to TRBJ1-4; no clear D gene. CDR3 length: 16 residues. Germline V gives CDR1 LNHDA, CDR2 SQIVND (reference sequence). V shed 5 bases and J shed 0 bases, with 13 bases lying between them. As DNA, the CDR3 is TGTGCCAGTAGTTCTAACAGTCCTCCAACTAATGAAAAACTGTTTTTT. This encodes CASSSNSPPTNEKLFF.

The CDR3 region has the DNA TGTGCCAGCAGCTTAGGGGGGACAGGGAATCAGCCCCAGCATTTT. Protein: CASSLGGTGNQPQHF. V is TRBV7-2 and J is TRBJ1-5; TRBD1 agrees at 9 bases. Trimming cost V 1 base and J 4 bases; bases outside gene matches: 2. This CDR3 region has 15 residues. CDR1 is SGHTA and CDR2 is FQGNSA in the germline V gene.

V and J are TRBV7-9 and TRBJ2-3; no definite D call. Per germline, CDR1 SEHNR and CDR2 FQNEAQ (reference sequence). The V gene lost 5 bases and the J gene lost 3 bases, with 6 bases spanning the gap. The CDR3 sequence is 12 residues long. The CDR3, as DNA: TGTGCCAGCAGCCACGGGACAGATACGCAGTATTTT. Translation: CASSHGTDTQYF.

This clone was detected only a few times. The chain employs TRBV4-2 and TRBJ1-5, with D unresolved. From germline, CDR1 is LGHNA and CDR2 YNFKEQ. The CDR3 covers 13 residues. V was shortened by 1 base and J by 7 bases, with 8 bases between the two germline ends. CDR3 sequence: CASSQAPGQPQHF. DNA for the CDR3: TGTGCCAGCAGCCAAGCCCCCGGGCAGCCCCAGCATTTT.

The rearrangement links TRBV5-4 to TRBJ2-2; possible D gene TRBD1, 6 bases. Looked up from germline, CDR1 is SGHNT and CDR2 is YYREEE (reference sequence). Trimming took 4 bases from V and 1 from J, leaving 11 bases between them. The CDR3 extends over 15 amino acids. The CDR3 nucleotides read TGTGCCAGCAGCCAGAAGACAGGGAACACCGGGGAGCTGTTTTTT. This encodes CASSQKTGNTGELFF.

This chain joins TRBV6-5 and TRBJ1-4, with 8 bases aligning to TRBD1. The CDR3 loop spans 16 amino acids. The ends lost 4 bases at V and 3 bases at J; junction bases unmatched: 7. Germline V CDR1 and CDR2: MNHEY, SVGAGI. The CDR3 region has the DNA TGTGCCAGCAGTTCATCAAGACAGGGGCCTAATGAAAAACTGTTTTTT. Protein sequence: CASSSSRQGPNEKLFF.

This clone was seen only a few times. The chain carries TRBV11-2 and TRBJ2-7; the D is unclear. V was shortened by 3 bases and J by 2 bases, with 14 bases between the two germline ends. This CDR3 comprises 15 residues. Germline CDR1 and CDR2: SGHAT and FQNNGV. CDR3 region: CASSLPQASTYEQYF. The CDR3 DNA follows: TGTGCCAGCAGCTTGCCCCAGGCCAGTACCTACGAGCAGTACTTC.

The V call is TRBV9, the J call TRBJ2-1, with TRBD1 as a possible D gene (5 bases). The CDR3 sequence is 15 residues long. Germline V gene data show CDR1 as SGDLS and CDR2 as YYNGEE. V lost 4 bases and J 3 bases, leaving 14 bases between the germline ends. CDR3 in amino acids: CASSRTGAFYNEQFF. The CDR3, as DNA: TGTGCCAGCAGCCGCACAGGAGCCTTCTACAATGAGCAGTTCTTC.

This chain uses TRBV10-3 with TRBJ2-5, with D perhaps TRBD2 (6 bases). Germline CDR1 is ENHRY and CDR2 is SYGVKD. This CDR3 is built from 15 residues. V lost 5 bases to trimming and J lost 4 bases, with 17 bases between them. The CDR3 loop reads CAISPRGGMGETQYF. CDR3 DNA sequence: TGTGCCATCAGTCCACGGGGCGGGATGGGAGAGACCCAGTACTTC.

This rearrangement joins TRBV7-9 to TRBJ2-3; TRBD2 aligns across 12 bases. Germline assignment: CDR1 SEHNR and CDR2 FQNEAQ (reference sequence). The CDR3 consists of 16 residues. V was clipped by 0 bases and J by 7 bases; unmatched bases: 5. The CDR3 here is CASSLALAGGHNTQYF. The CDR3 DNA follows: TGTGCCAGCAGCTTAGCCCTAGCGGGGGGGCATAATACGCAGTATTTT.

V usage is TRBV7-8 and J usage is TRBJ1-6; possible D gene TRBD1, 6 bases. Per the germline V gene, CDR1 is SGHVS and CDR2 is FQNEAQ. The CDR3 is 18 amino acids. V dropped 2 bases and J dropped 3 bases, with 17 bases sitting between them. The CDR3 region has the DNA TGTGCCAGCAGCTTAAGGTCCCGACAGGAAGGCTATAATTCACCCCTCCACTTT. It codes for CASSLRSRQEGYNSPLHF.